Presented here are 6 T cell receptor beta chains from one specimen sequenced in a study of CD8+ T cells in alopecia areata. RNA was isolated and reverse transcribed to cDNA, the sequencing template. Clones were read by immunoSEQ multiplex PCR, and TCRdb kept only the in-frame ones, dropping some. This sample yields 60,000 to 85,000 clones, of which 29% are seen a single time; just under 15% belongs to the top ten. Treatment indicated: oral pan-JAK inhibitor, 5-10 mg twice daily. The sample consisted of CD8+ T cells sorted from blood, taken at week 4, from a patient treated with tofacitinib. These receptor sequences come from a human donor with alopecia areata.

The table lists this clone with a few counts. The rearrangement uses TRBV27 and TRBJ1-2; D gene ambiguous. Deletions cut 5 bases from V and 8 bases from J, with 27 bases between. CDR3 length: 17 residues. Germline V CDR1 and CDR2: MNHEY, SMNVEV (reference sequence). Here the CDR3 reads CASSPQSGEGAGIGYTF. In DNA, the CDR3 is TGTGCCAGCAGTCCCCAGAGTGGTGAGGGCGCGGGTATAGGCTACACCTTC.

V gene TRBV29-1 combines with J gene TRBJ1-2; D is uncertain. V was shortened by 7 bases and J by 8 bases, with 20 bases between the two germline ends. Germline lookup yields CDR1 SQVTM and CDR2 ANQGSEA. The CDR3 extends over 13 amino acids. CDR3 DNA sequence: TGCAGCGCCGGGCCTGGGTCTATGTTGGGCTACACCTTC. Residues: CSAGPGSMLGYTF.

The CDR3 DNA reads as TGCAGCGTCCGACAGGGCCCCTCCAAGTTCTTC. Residues: CSVRQGPSKFF. The chain recombines TRBV29-1 with TRBJ2-1; TRBD1 matches at 7 bases. With 6 bases clipped from V and 14 bases from J, the junction kept 10 bases outside the gene matches. The CDR3 runs 11 residues. Germline values: CDR1 SQVTM, CDR2 ANQGSEA.

This chain connects TRBV25-1 to TRBJ2-7, with D maybe TRBD1 (5 bases). The CDR3 runs to 13 residues. The germline V gene has CDR1 MGHDK and CDR2 SYGVNS. V was pared by 5 bases and J by 7 bases, with 15 bases between. CDR3 amino acids: CASSRTLKGEQYF. The CDR3 DNA sequence: TGTGCCAGCAGTCGCACTCTAAAGGGGGAGCAGTACTTC.

This clone has only a few counts. This chain links TRBV29-1 with TRBJ2-7, with TRBD1 identical over 7 bases. The CDR3 has 15 residues. Germline-derived CDR1 and CDR2 are SQVTM and ANQGSEA. The trim removed 5 bases at V and 1 base at J, leaving 11 bases unmatched. The CDR3 DNA follows: TGCAGCGTTAGGATCCGACAGGGTAGGTCCTACGAGCAGTACTTC. Translating gives CSVRIRQGRSYEQYF.

Of note for this clone: This is likely an artifact of a read error, given a far larger clone one base away. The chain carries TRBV5-1 and TRBJ2-7, with 12 bases lining up with TRBD2. CDR1 and CDR2 from the germline V gene are SGHRS and YFSETQ. V was pared by 3 bases and J by 4 bases, with 2 bases of the junction left unmatched. This CDR3 has 14 residues. The CDR3 loop reads CASSSSGRGYEQYF. For the CDR3, the DNA is TGCGCCAGCAGCTCTAGCGGGAGGGGGTACGAGCAGTACTTC.